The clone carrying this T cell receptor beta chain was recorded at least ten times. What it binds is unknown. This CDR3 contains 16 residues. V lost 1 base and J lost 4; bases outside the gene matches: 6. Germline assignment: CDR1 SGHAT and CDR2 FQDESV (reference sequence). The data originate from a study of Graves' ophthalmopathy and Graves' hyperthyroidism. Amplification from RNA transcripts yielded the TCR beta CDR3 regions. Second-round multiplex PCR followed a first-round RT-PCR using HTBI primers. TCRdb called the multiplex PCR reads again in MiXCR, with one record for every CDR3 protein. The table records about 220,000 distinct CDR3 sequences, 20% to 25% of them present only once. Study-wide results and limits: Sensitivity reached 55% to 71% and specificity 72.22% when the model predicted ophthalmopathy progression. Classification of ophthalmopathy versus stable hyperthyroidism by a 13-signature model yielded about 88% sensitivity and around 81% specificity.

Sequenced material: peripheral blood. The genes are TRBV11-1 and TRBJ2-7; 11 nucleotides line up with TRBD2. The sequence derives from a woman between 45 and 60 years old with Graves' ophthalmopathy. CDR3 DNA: TGTGCCAGCAGCTTAGTAAAGACTAGCGGGATGTACGAGCAGTACTTC. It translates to CASSLVKTSGMYEQYF.